The 23 T cell receptor beta chains in this list originate from one sample, sequenced in a study of cytomegalovirus exposure and HLA in healthy donors. This PCR relied on a set of 60 Vbeta primers and 13 Jbeta primers. Only in-frame clones appear in the TCRdb table, and some are missing; sequencing was by immunoSEQ multiplex PCR. The sample lists about 110,000 clones; 65% to 85% were seen once. The material sequenced was PBMCs. These receptors came from a woman aged 30 to 39 in good health and CMV-seropositive.

The V gene is TRBV11-2, the J gene TRBJ2-3, with TRBD1 matching 12 bases. The CDR3 consists of 18 residues. Germline CDR1 and CDR2: SGHAT and FQNNGV. Germline trimming cut 1 base from V and 4 bases from J; bases unmatched to any gene: 9. The CDR3 reads CASSLGFGTGGIADTQYF. As DNA, the CDR3 is TGTGCCAGCAGCTTAGGGTTTGGGACAGGGGGCATCGCAGATACGCAGTATTTT.

The chain links TRBV7-2 to TRBJ2-1; D may be TRBD1 (6 bases). The V end lost 5 bases, the J end lost 1 base, and 18 bases lay between the germline ends. The V gene's germline CDR1 is SGHTA and CDR2 FQGNSA. The CDR3 length is 17 residues. As DNA, the CDR3 is TGTGCCAGCAGCATCGCTGGGACAAGGGGGTCCTACAATGAGCAGTTCTTC. Its translation is CASSIAGTRGSYNEQFF.

The chain has TRBV19 and TRBJ1-2, with TRBD1 matching 9 bases. This CDR3 has 16 amino acids. Germline lookup yields CDR1 LNHDA and CDR2 SQIVND (reference sequence). Germline trimming cut 4 bases from V and 2 bases from J; bases unmatched to any gene: 8. The CDR3 spells CASSTIWDRENYGYTF. The CDR3 nucleotides read TGTGCCAGTAGTACCATATGGGACAGGGAAAACTATGGCTACACCTTC.

J is TRBJ1-4 and V is TRBV21-1; the table's D call of TRBD1 was not tested on the DNA. TRBV21-1 is classified as a pseudogene. This CDR3 is 13 amino acids long. The chain's CDR3 is CASRQGLTEKLFF. The CDR3 coding sequence is TGTGCCAGCAGACAGGGGTTAACTGAAAAACTGTTTTTT.

The CDR3 nucleotides are TGTGCCAGCAGCGTTGGCGAGAGGGAGACCCAGTACTTC. It translates to CASSVGERETQYF. The genes are TRBV9 and TRBJ2-5, with no clear D. The germline gives CDR1 SGDLS, CDR2 YYNGEE. This CDR3 contains 13 residues. Trimming removed 2 bases at V and 5 bases at J, with 10 bases between.

The chain joins TRBV6-4 to TRBJ2-1, with 11 positions matching TRBD2. Unmatched junction bases numbered 5, after V lost 3 bases and J lost 7 bases. There are 15 residues in the CDR3. Germline V gene lookup returns CDR1 MRHNA and CDR2 SNTAGT. The CDR3 DNA is TGTGCCAGCAGTGAACAGGTAGCGGGAGGGAATGAGCAGTTCTTC. Translated: CASSEQVAGGNEQFF.

This clone has only a few counts. The sample contains more than one DNA sequence encoding this CDR3. The chain combines TRBV9 with TRBJ1-1, with D unresolved. From germline, CDR1 is SGDLS and CDR2 YYNGEE. The CDR3 contains 12 residues. The ends were cut back, 0 bases at V and 6 bases at J, with 6 bases in the middle. CDR3 coding DNA: TGTGCCAGCAGCGTAGGGGAGTCTGAAGCTTTCTTT. This gives the protein CASSVGESEAFF.

V usage is TRBV11-2 and J usage is TRBJ1-1; D might be TRBD1 (6 bases). This CDR3 has 15 amino acids. Trimming removed 3 bases at V and 0 bases at J, with 11 bases between. The germline gives CDR1 SGHAT, CDR2 FQNNGV. CDR3 DNA: TGTGCCAGCAGCTTCCTCACAGGGATGAACACTGAAGCTTTCTTT. Translated: CASSFLTGMNTEAFF.

V gene TRBV12-5 combines with J gene TRBJ2-2; D gene uncertain. The CDR3 is 14 residues long. Germline lookup yields CDR1 LGHNT and CDR2 FRNRAP. Trimming left V 2 bases short and J 7 bases short, with 11 bases between. The CDR3 loop reads CASGLLLSGGELFF. Written as DNA, the CDR3 is TGTGCTAGTGGTTTGCTCCTCAGTGGCGGGGAGCTGTTTTTT. The complete variable domain, with remaining parts taken from reference TRBV12-5 and TRBJ2-2, reads DARVTQTPRHKVTEMGQEVTMRCQPILGHNTVFWYRQTMMQGLELLAYFRNRAPLDDSGMPKDRFSAEMPDATLATLKIQPSEPRDSAVYFCASGLLLSGGELFFGEGSRLTVL.

The V gene is TRBV7-9, the J gene TRBJ1-1, with no clear D. The CDR3 runs to 13 residues. Per germline, CDR1 SEHNR and CDR2 FQNEAQ (reference sequence). V lost 1 base to trimming and J lost 4 bases, with 7 bases between them. CDR3 nucleotides: TGTGCCAGCAGCTTAGACTCCGCCACTGAAGCTTTCTTT. Its translation is CASSLDSATEAFF.

The chain employs TRBV7-2 and TRBJ2-3; TRBD2 matches at 7 bases. The length of the CDR3 is 17 residues. Germline lookup yields CDR1 SGHTA and CDR2 FQGNSA. The trim removed 1 base at V and 11 bases at J, leaving 18 bases unmatched. CDR3 sequence: CASSLGAGGLKGPRQYF. The CDR3, as DNA: TGTGCCAGCAGCTTAGGGGCCGGGGGACTAAAAGGGCCGAGGCAGTATTTT.

This clone has a single count. Other nucleotide sequences from this sample produce the same CDR3. CDR3 region: CATSREGPGTSIYEQFF. In DNA, the CDR3 is TGTGCCACCAGCAGGGAGGGTCCCGGGACTAGCATCTATGAGCAGTTCTTC. The genes are TRBV15 and TRBJ2-1; 9 bases are shared with TRBD2. Germline CDR1 and CDR2: LNHNV and YYDKDF (reference sequence). This CDR3 is 17 amino acids long. V trimming: 3 bases; J trimming: 8 bases; junction bases outside the gene matches: 14.

The gene calls are TRBV19 and TRBJ1-5; 9 bases map to TRBD1. CDR1 LNHDA and CDR2 SQIVND come from the germline V gene (reference sequence). V shed 8 bases and J 7 bases; nucleotides not matched to a gene: 6. The CDR3 is 13 amino acids. Here the CDR3 reads CASAGTGWQPQHF. Written as DNA, the CDR3 is TGTGCCAGTGCCGGGACAGGGTGGCAGCCCCAGCATTTT.

The genes are TRBV13 and TRBJ1-5; 8 bases are a match to TRBD1. Germline CDR1 reads PRHDT; CDR2 reads FYEKMQ (reference sequence). Trimming cost V 4 bases and J 6 bases; bases outside gene matches: 5. The CDR3 consists of 14 residues. In DNA, the CDR3 is TGTGCCAGCAGCTCCTACAGGGGGGGTCAGCCCCAGCATTTT. Its translation: CASSSYRGGQPQHF.

The genes are TRBV10-3 and TRBJ1-1; D possibly corresponds to TRBD1 (6 bases). CDR1 ENHRY and CDR2 SYGVKD come from the germline V gene. V gave up 6 bases and J gave up 1 base, with 15 bases separating them. The CDR3 has 15 residues. CDR3 DNA sequence: TGTGCCATCAGGGGGGACAACGGGCGGAACACTGAAGCTTTCTTT. Translation: CAIRGDNGRNTEAFF.

This clone has only one observation. The chain links TRBV29-1 to TRBJ1-5, with D unresolved. The V end lost 6 bases, the J end lost 4 bases, and 16 bases lay between the germline ends. The length of the CDR3 is 14 residues. The germline V gene has CDR1 SQVTM and CDR2 ANQGSEA. This CDR3 reads CSVSHGVDNQPQHF. The DNA for the CDR3 is TGCAGCGTGTCCCACGGGGTGGATAATCAGCCCCAGCATTTT.

The rearrangement uses TRBV5-4 and TRBJ2-6; no clear D. V gave up 7 bases and J gave up 2 bases, with 4 bases separating them. CDR3 length: 12 amino acids. CDR1 and CDR2 (germline): SGHNT, YYREEE (reference sequence). The CDR3 DNA sequence: TGTGCCAGCGTCACTGGGGCCAACGTCCTGACTTTC. Translation: CASVTGANVLTF. Together with reference TRBV5-4 and TRBJ2-6, the CDR3 gives the full variable domain: ETGVTQSPTHLIKTRGQQVTLRCSSQSGHNTVSWYQQALGQGPQFIFQYYREEENGRGNFPPRFSGLQFPNYSSELNVNALELDDSALYLCASVTGANVLTFGAGSRLTVL.

The genes are TRBV5-1 and TRBJ2-3, with D maybe TRBD1 (6 bases). Looked up from germline, CDR1 is SGHRS and CDR2 is YFSETQ. V was pared by 4 bases and J by 6 bases, with 18 bases between. The CDR3 loop spans 15 amino acids. The CDR3 loop reads CASSRDRQIGDTQYF. The CDR3 region has the DNA TGCGCCAGCAGCAGAGACAGGCAAATCGGGGATACGCAGTATTTT. Based on the CDR3 plus reference TRBV5-1 and TRBJ2-3, the full variable domain is KAGVTQTPRYLIKTRGQQVTLSCSPISGHRSVSWYQQTPGQGLQFLFEYFSETQRNKGNFPGRFSGRQFSNSRSEMNVSTLELGDSALYLCASSRDRQIGDTQYFGPGTRLTVL.

V is TRBV6-5 and J is TRBJ1-4; D may be TRBD1 (6 bases). The CDR3 has 15 residues. V dropped 0 bases and J dropped 7 bases, with 12 bases sitting between them. From germline, CDR1 is MNHEY and CDR2 SVGAGI. CDR3 DNA sequence: TGTGCCAGCAGTTACTCAGGGGGGGTTGGTGAAAAACTGTTTTTT. Protein: CASSYSGGVGEKLFF.

The gene calls are TRBV6-1 and TRBJ2-3; 8 bases agree with TRBD1. Germline trimming cut 3 bases from V and 3 bases from J; bases unmatched to any gene: 8. The CDR3 length is 16 residues. CDR1 is MNHNS and CDR2 is SASEGT in the germline V gene. CDR3 in amino acids: CASSERTGKRTDTQYF. As DNA, the CDR3 is TGTGCCAGCAGTGAGAGGACAGGGAAACGGACAGATACGCAGTATTTT.

V is TRBV21-1 and J is TRBJ2-7; the listed D gene, TRBD2, was not tested against the DNA. TRBV21-1 is a known pseudogene. This CDR3 has 18 residues. In DNA, the CDR3 is TGTGCCAGCAGCTGTTTTTCTTCTAGCGGGGGGCATCCCTACGAGCAGTACTTC. Encoded protein: CASSCFSSSGGHPYEQYF.

This chain connects TRBV7-9 to TRBJ1-1; 7 bases align to TRBD1. Germline V gives CDR1 SEHNR, CDR2 FQNEAQ (reference sequence). The CDR3 spans 14 residues. V trimming: 7 bases; J trimming: 4 bases; junction bases outside the gene matches: 9. CDR3 amino acids: CASTQIRQGTEAFF. The CDR3 nucleotides read TGTGCCAGCACCCAGATTAGACAGGGCACTGAAGCTTTCTTT.

V is TRBV5-1 and J is TRBJ1-1; tentative D call: TRBD1 (6 bases). Per germline, CDR1 SGHRS and CDR2 YFSETQ. The length of the CDR3 is 16 residues. V was pared by 0 bases and J by 0 bases, with 12 bases between. The CDR3 sequence is CASSLDGGDMNTEAFF. Written as DNA, the CDR3 is TGCGCCAGCAGCTTGGATGGGGGGGACATGAACACTGAAGCTTTCTTT.